These 30 T cell receptor beta chains came from one sample sequenced in a study of neurological immune-mediated disorders. TCRdb used MiXCR to reprocess the 5' RACE reads, holding one entry per CDR3 protein. The data hold approximately 65,000 distinct CDR3 sequences, with approximately 4.2% observed a single time. The sample consisted of PBMCs. These receptors all come from a man aged 50 to 60 with multiple sclerosis.

This clonotype was seen repeatedly, ten times or more. J is TRBJ2-7 and V is TRBV3-1; D is ambiguous. V lost 3 bases and J lost 6, with 6 bases in between. This CDR3 spans 11 amino acids. Looked up from germline, CDR1 is LGHDT and CDR2 is YNNKEL (reference sequence). The CDR3 reads CASSHLGEQYV. CDR3 nucleotide sequence: TGTGCCAGCAGCCATCTCGGCGAGCAGTACGTC.

Regarding this clonotype: Possible read error: a much larger clone is one base away. V usage is TRBV7-9 and J usage is TRBJ1-2; 7 bases align to TRBD1. The CDR3 runs to 14 residues. Germline assignment: CDR1 SEHNR and CDR2 FQNEAQ (reference sequence). With 5 bases clipped from V and 3 bases from J, the junction kept 6 bases outside the gene matches. CDR3 DNA sequence: TGTGCCAGCAGCGCGGGACAGATCCACTATGGCTACACCTTC. It specifies CASSAGQIHYGYTF.

This clonotype was seen a handful of times. J is TRBJ1-1 and V is TRBV20-1, with a weak D call TRBD1 (5 bases). The CDR3 is made up of 14 amino acids. CDR1 is DFQATT and CDR2 is SNEGSKA in the germline V gene (reference sequence). V was shortened by 0 bases and J by 8 bases, with 16 bases between the two germline ends. Here the CDR3 DNA reads TGCAGTGCTAGAGATGGGCAGGGAAGAAGGGAAGCTTTCTTT. Translation: CSARDGQGRREAFF.

This clonotype was observed at least ten times. The V and J genes are TRBV12-3 or TRBV12-4 and TRBJ2-1; TRBD1 or TRBD2 may be the D gene (5 bases each). V dropped 3 bases and J dropped 5 bases, with 14 bases sitting between them. This CDR3 has 15 residues. CDR3 bases: TGTGCCAGCAGTTTGTCCGGGACCGGCAACAATGAGCAGTTCTTC. Translating gives CASSLSGTGNNEQFF.

This clonotype was recorded many times. The rearrangement uses TRBV10-3 and TRBJ1-1; D is possibly TRBD1 (5 bases). Germline V gene lookup returns CDR1 ENHRY and CDR2 SYGVKD. Trimming cost V 4 bases and J 1 base, with 10 bases left between them. The CDR3 is made up of 14 amino acids. CDR3 in DNA: TGTGCCATCAGTGTGGCAGGGTGGAACACTGAAGCTTTCTTT. Translating it yields CAISVAGWNTEAFF.

This clonotype was observed at least ten times. The rearrangement links TRBV7-8 to TRBJ2-3, with 8 bases fitting TRBD2. CDR1 is SGHVS and CDR2 is FQNEAQ in the germline V gene. V shed 10 bases, J shed 0 bases, and the junction held 15 bases outside the gene matches. CDR3 length: 17 residues. The CDR3 DNA follows: TGTGCCACCCTAGGAGCGGGGGCACCTACTAGCACAGATACGCAGTATTTT. This sequence encodes CATLGAGAPTSTDTQYF.

This clonotype was counted at least ten times. The gene calls are TRBV11-2 and TRBJ2-1; TRBD2 matches 11 bases. The CDR3 is made up of 15 amino acids. V trimming: 4 bases; J trimming: 9 bases; junction bases outside the gene matches: 8. Germline lookup yields CDR1 SGHAT and CDR2 FQNNGV. Here the CDR3 reads CASSSLAGGRGEQFF. The DNA for the CDR3 is TGTGCCAGCAGCTCATTAGCGGGGGGGCGGGGTGAGCAGTTCTTC.

This clonotype was seen ten or more times. The chain joins TRBV29-1 to TRBJ1-6; D gene ambiguous. This CDR3 is built from 15 residues. Germline V lookup: CDR1 SQVTM, CDR2 ANQGSEA. V was clipped by 0 bases and J by 10 bases, with 16 bases between them. DNA for the CDR3: TGCAGCGTTGAAGAGAGGGCGTCCTCGGCATCACCCCTCCACTTT. This encodes CSVEERASSASPLHF.

This clonotype was seen ten or more times. The chain uses TRBV4-2 and TRBJ2-7; D might be TRBD2 (5 bases). Trimming removed 2 bases from V and 2 bases from J, with 22 bases in between. The CDR3 is 18 residues long. Per germline, CDR1 LGHNA and CDR2 YNFKEQ. The CDR3 sequence: CASSQFPGEGSMAYEQYF. In DNA form, the CDR3 reads TGTGCCAGCAGCCAATTTCCCGGGGAAGGGAGCATGGCCTACGAGCAGTACTTC.

This clonotype was counted only a few times. This chain connects TRBV18 to TRBJ1-1; D is perhaps TRBD1 (5 bases). Trimming removed 3 bases from V and 3 bases from J, with 20 bases in between. The CDR3 consists of 17 residues. In germline, CDR1 is KGHSH, CDR2 LQKENI. The CDR3, as DNA: TGTGCCAGCTCACCCCCTTCGTTGGGGGGTTGGCACACTGAAGCTTTCTTT. This translates into CASSPPSLGGWHTEAFF.

The chain joins TRBV5-1 to TRBJ2-5; the match to TRBD1 covers 10 bases. CDR3 size: 17 residues. The germline V gene has CDR1 SGHRS and CDR2 YFSETQ. Unmatched junction bases numbered 12, after V lost 4 bases and J lost 3 bases. CDR3: CASSMMRDRGWEETQYF. As DNA, the CDR3 is TGCGCCAGCAGCATGATGAGGGACAGGGGATGGGAAGAGACCCAGTACTTC.

This clonotype occurred many times. This chain uses TRBV5-6 with TRBJ2-1, with D perhaps matching TRBD1 (5 bases). V lost 0 bases, J lost 6 bases, and 13 bases lay in between. Germline lookup yields CDR1 SGHDT and CDR2 YYEEEE. The CDR3 is 15 residues long. The CDR3 DNA reads TGTGCCAGCAGCTTGGTGCAGGGTATGGGCAATGAGCAGTTCTTC. This translates into CASSLVQGMGNEQFF.

This clonotype was observed a few times. The chain is built from TRBV12-3 or TRBV12-4 and TRBJ2-2, with D tentatively TRBD2 (6 bases). This CDR3 contains 16 residues. Trimming pared 6 bases from V and 8 bases from J, leaving 22 bases between. DNA for the CDR3: TGTGCCAGCAGCCTCGCCGGGACTGCCCGAGGAGGGGAGCTGTTTTTT. Its translation is CASSLAGTARGGELFF.

There are many counts of this clonotype. J is TRBJ2-5 and V is TRBV12-3 or TRBV12-4, with unresolved D. This CDR3 is built from 15 residues. The ends were cut back, 6 bases at V and 0 bases at J, with 14 bases in the middle. The CDR3 region has the DNA TGTGCCAGCAGCCCCCTAACCAGCTACCAAGAGACCCAGTACTTC. It encodes CASSPLTSYQETQYF.

Turning to this clonotype: This may be a read error, as it is one base from a much larger clone. The genes are TRBV4-1 and TRBJ1-4; D is possibly TRBD1 (5 bases). CDR3 size: 14 residues. From germline, CDR1 is MGHRA and CDR2 YSYEKL. In DNA form, the CDR3 reads TGCGCCAGCAGTCAAGCGGAAAGGGACGAAAAACTGTTTTTT. It translates to CASSQAERDEKLFF.

The sample holds many counts of this clonotype. The chain couples TRBV3-1 to TRBJ2-2; maybe TRBD1 (5 bases). The CDR3 contains 15 residues. Trimming took 4 bases from V and 1 from J, leaving 10 bases between them. CDR1 is LGHDT, CDR2 YNNKEL, per germline (reference sequence). As DNA, the CDR3 is TGTGCCAGCAGCCTGACAGCCAGGAACACCGGGGAGCTGTTTTTT. It specifies CASSLTARNTGELFF.

Many counts were recorded for this clonotype. V and J are TRBV11-2 and TRBJ2-5; D possibly corresponds to TRBD1 (5 bases). The ends were cut back, 5 bases at V and 1 base at J, with 11 bases in the middle. The CDR3 has 14 residues. CDR1 SGHAT and CDR2 FQNNGV come from the germline V gene. The CDR3 sequence is CASSVDSFQETQYF. In nucleotides, the CDR3 is TGTGCCAGCAGCGTCGACAGTTTCCAAGAGACCCAGTACTTC.

The table lists this clonotype with many counts. The genes are TRBV5-1 and TRBJ2-6, with D hard to call. Germline V gene sequence: CDR1 SGHRS, CDR2 YFSETQ. Trimming removed 5 bases at V and 4 bases at J, with 13 bases between. The CDR3 contains 15 residues. CDR3 amino acids: CASSMAGSGANVLTF. The CDR3 DNA follows: TGCGCCAGCAGTATGGCAGGCTCCGGGGCCAACGTCCTGACTTTC.

This clonotype was observed at least ten times. The V call is TRBV7-9, the J call TRBJ2-7; tentatively, D is TRBD1 or TRBD2 (5 bases each). The CDR3 consists of 12 residues. V gave up 9 bases and J gave up 0 bases, with 9 bases separating them. Germline CDR1 SEHNR, CDR2 FQNEAQ (reference sequence). The CDR3 here is CASGTDSYEQYF. Here the CDR3 DNA reads TGTGCCAGTGGGACCGACTCCTACGAGCAGTACTTC.

Ten or more counts support this clonotype. This sequence joins TRBV7-2 and TRBJ1-3, with a weak D call TRBD1 (5 bases). The CDR3 length is 13 residues. Trimming removed 1 base at V and 5 bases at J, with 6 bases between. The germline V gene encodes CDR1 SGHTA and CDR2 FQGNSA. The CDR3 sequence: CASSLEGRNTIYF. The CDR3 coding sequence is TGTGCCAGCAGCTTAGAGGGGAGAAACACCATATATTTT.

The sample holds many counts of this clonotype. Here the CDR3 reads CASSLGRRNNWDTEAFF. In DNA, the CDR3 is TGTGCCAGCAGCTTAGGTCGGAGGAATAATTGGGACACTGAAGCTTTCTTT. The chain uses TRBV7-9 and TRBJ1-1; D is unresolved. Germline loops: CDR1 SEHNR, CDR2 FQNEAQ (reference sequence). The CDR3 runs 17 residues. V lost 1 base and J 3 bases, leaving 18 bases between the germline ends.

Many counts were recorded for this clonotype. The CDR3 protein is CASSQVLDGNIQYF. DNA for the CDR3: TGTGCCAGCAGCCAAGTGCTAGATGGGAACATTCAGTACTTC. The chain combines TRBV4-2 with TRBJ2-4; unclear D gene. The CDR3 is 14 amino acids. The ends were cut back, 1 base at V and 7 bases at J, with 11 bases in the middle. Germline CDR1 reads LGHNA; CDR2 reads YNFKEQ.

This clonotype was recorded at least ten times. The gene calls are TRBV29-1 and TRBJ2-3, with a possible D match to TRBD2 (6 bases). The CDR3 has 13 amino acids. The V gene lost 4 bases and the J gene lost 2 bases, with 10 bases spanning the gap. The germline V gene has CDR1 SQVTM and CDR2 ANQGSEA. CDR3 nucleotides: TGCAGCGTTGTGGGGAGGTACACAGATACGCAGTATTTT. It encodes CSVVGRYTDTQYF.

This clonotype was detected a few times. V is TRBV20-1 and J is TRBJ2-2; 8 bases fit TRBD1. The CDR3 covers 14 residues. V lost 3 bases to trimming and J lost 5 bases; unmatched junction nucleotides: 5. Germline V CDR1 and CDR2: DFQATT, SNEGSKA (reference sequence). CDR3 sequence reads: CSARGRGRTGELFF. Written as DNA, the CDR3 is TGCAGTGCTAGGGGCAGGGGGCGTACCGGGGAGCTGTTTTTT.

This clonotype was counted at least ten times. V gene TRBV7-9 combines with J gene TRBJ2-7; D call uncertain. The germline gives CDR1 SEHNR, CDR2 FQNEAQ (reference sequence). Trimming removed 5 bases from V and 6 bases from J, with 8 bases in between. The CDR3 consists of 11 residues. The CDR3 sequence: CASSMGIEQYF. CDR3 sequence (DNA): TGTGCCAGCAGCATGGGGATCGAGCAGTACTTC.

In this sample, this clonotype turned up a few times. The J gene is TRBJ1-2, the V gene TRBV7-8; weak D call: TRBD1 (6 bases). V shed 1 base and J shed 3 bases, with 24 bases lying between them. Germline V gene data show CDR1 as SGHVS and CDR2 as FQNEAQ. This CDR3 has 19 amino acids. CDR3 loop: CASSLVTGGAEDAHYGYTF. The CDR3 nucleotides are TGTGCCAGCAGCTTAGTTACTGGGGGCGCTGAAGATGCGCACTATGGCTACACCTTC.

This clonotype was detected ten times or more. One junction end disagrees with the germline gene, perhaps due to a read error. The genes are TRBV5-1 and TRBJ2-4, with D tentatively TRBD2 (6 bases). Germline V gene data show CDR1 as SGHRS and CDR2 as YFSETQ. This CDR3 spans 15 amino acids. CDR3 DNA sequence: TGCGCCAGCAGCTTTGGAGGGATTTCCAAAAAAATTCAGTACTTC. Amino acids: CASSFGGISKKIQYF.

This clonotype was seen at least ten times. The V gene is TRBV5-1, the J gene TRBJ2-5; 9 bases are a match to TRBD1. J gave up 5 bases and V 4 bases, and 3 bases lay outside the gene matches. The CDR3 has 13 residues. CDR1 and CDR2 from the germline V gene are SGHRS and YFSETQ. The CDR3 nucleotides read TGCGCCAGCAGCAGGACAGGGGAGGAGACCCAGTACTTC. It yields the protein CASSRTGEETQYF.

This clonotype was seen a handful of times. V is TRBV5-1 and J is TRBJ2-3, with unresolved D. The CDR3 covers 13 residues. V lost 4 bases and J lost 2, with 8 bases in between. Germline V gene data show CDR1 as SGHRS and CDR2 as YFSETQ. The CDR3 reads CASSRDYTDTQYF. The CDR3 region has the DNA TGCGCCAGCAGCCGCGATTACACAGATACGCAGTATTTT.

The genes are TRBV5-1 and TRBJ1-2; 8 bases line up with TRBD1. J lost 4 bases, V lost 4 bases, and 6 bases had no gene match. This CDR3 has 14 residues. Germline V gene data show CDR1 as SGHRS and CDR2 as YFSETQ. Here the CDR3 DNA reads TGCGCCAGCAGCCCGCAGGGACAGGTCTATGGCTACACCTTC. It encodes CASSPQGQVYGYTF.